The clone carrying this T cell receptor (beta chain) was seen more than once but under ten times. The antigen is not known. V lost 3 bases and J 6 bases, leaving 12 bases between the germline ends. The length of the CDR3 is 13 residues. Germline CDR1 SQVTM, CDR2 ANQGSEA. The primer mix had 60 Vbeta and 13 Jbeta primers. The method was immunoSEQ multiplex PCR; TCRdb's version includes in-frame clones alone and lacks a portion of them. The profile shows over 85,000 clones, just over 75% of them singletons. These data are taken from a study of cytomegalovirus exposure and HLA in healthy donors. Points from the study as a whole: Follow-up analysis seemed to connect common viral pathogens with several of the most significant clusters identified.

This receptor was taken from a man between 25 and 39 years old in good health and CMV-seronegative. The J gene is TRBJ1-5, the V gene TRBV29-1; no reliable D call. Sequencing was performed on PBMCs. The CDR3 spells CSVELQAGQPQHF. As DNA, the CDR3 is TGCAGCGTTGAGCTCCAGGCCGGTCAGCCCCAGCATTTT.